This TCR beta chain comes out of a study of vaccination effects on CD4 cells after COVID-19. Overall study context: Sampling occurred a median 72 days post second dose, range 14 to 241.

Overall study findings and caveats: Marked clonal contraction was seen in infection- and vaccine-induced clones late after vaccination.

The germline gives CDR1 SNHLY, CDR2 FYNNEI. The CDR3 has 16 residues. V was clipped by 4 bases and J by 4 bases, with 19 bases between them. For this clone: As yet, its antigen is unknown.

With more than nine days of culture completed, CD4+ T cells were isolated. A positive SARS-CoV-2 PCR test fell between March and December 2020. Everyone in the study got two shots of either the BNT162b2 or mRNA-1273 vaccine. Profiled with immunoSEQ multiplex PCR; TCRdb holds only in-frame clones, not every one. The top ten hold roughly 5.2% of the sample, which has some 50,000 clones, under 85% seen once. The clonotype was recovered from a human donor who had a prior SARS-CoV-2 infection. This specimen consisted of CD4+ T cells from PBMCs cultured without peptide, obtained after COVID-19 vaccination. This chain connects TRBV2 to TRBJ1-1; a possible D gene is TRBD1 (5 bases). The CDR3 nucleotides read TGTGCCAGCAGTGCAATGGGGACCCTTTCGGGCACTGAAGCTTTCTTT. Translated: CASSAMGTLSGTEAFF.